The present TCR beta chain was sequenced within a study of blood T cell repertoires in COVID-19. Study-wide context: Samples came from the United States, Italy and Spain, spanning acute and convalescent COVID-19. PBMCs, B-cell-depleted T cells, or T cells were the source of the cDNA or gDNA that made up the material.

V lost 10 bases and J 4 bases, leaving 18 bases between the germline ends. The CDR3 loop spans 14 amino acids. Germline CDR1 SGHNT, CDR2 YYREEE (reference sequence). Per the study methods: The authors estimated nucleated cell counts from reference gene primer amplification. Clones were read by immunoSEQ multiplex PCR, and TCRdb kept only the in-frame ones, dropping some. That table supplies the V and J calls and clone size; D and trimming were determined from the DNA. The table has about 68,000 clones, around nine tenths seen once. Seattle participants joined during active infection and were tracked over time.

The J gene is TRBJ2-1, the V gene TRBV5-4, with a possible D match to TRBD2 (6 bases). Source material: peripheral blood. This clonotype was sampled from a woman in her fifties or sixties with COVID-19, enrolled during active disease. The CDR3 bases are TGTGCCTGGACCAGACTGGGGGGATACAATGAGCAGTTCTTC. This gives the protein CAWTRLGGYNEQFF.